Shown below are 8 T cell receptor beta chains from a single sample sequenced in a study of memory CD4+ T cells and cytomegalovirus serostatus. The sort gate was single viable CD3+CD4+CD8-CD45RO+ cells for memory CD4+ T cells. Sequenced by immunoSEQ multiplex PCR; TCRdb stores in-frame clones only, minus some. The profile shows tens of thousands of clones, about 73% of them singletons. The sequencing sample was made of memory CD4+ T cells from blood. The origin of the receptors is an adult in good health and CMV-seropositive.

The genes are TRBV29-1 and TRBJ2-7; D is uncertain. There are 12 residues in the CDR3. Trimming left V 3 bases short and J 2 bases short, with 8 bases between. In germline, CDR1 is SQVTM, CDR2 ANQGSEA. This CDR3 reads CSVELAAYEQYF. For the CDR3, the DNA is TGCAGCGTTGAGTTAGCAGCCTACGAGCAGTACTTC.

This chain connects TRBV2 to TRBJ2-7; 7 positions match TRBD2. The germline gives CDR1 SNHLY, CDR2 FYNNEI. The CDR3 has 13 residues. V was pared by 1 base and J by 5 bases, with 2 bases of the junction left unmatched. In nucleotides, the CDR3 is TGTGCCAGCAGTGAAGTGGCGGGAGACGAGCAGTACGTC. Translating gives CASSEVAGDEQYV.

The rearrangement uses TRBV20-1 and TRBJ2-3; no definite D call. This CDR3 contains 11 residues. Germline CDR1 and CDR2: DFQATT and SNEGSKA (reference sequence). Between the trimmed V and J ends, which lost 6 bases and 6 bases, there was a span of 10 bases. As DNA, the CDR3 is TGCAGTGCAGTAATCGGGGATACGCAGTATTTT. Protein product: CSAVIGDTQYF.

The chain recombines TRBV7-2 with TRBJ2-7; 8 positions match TRBD1. CDR3 length: 15 residues. V trimming: 2 bases; J trimming: 0 bases; junction bases outside the gene matches: 3. CDR1 and CDR2 from the germline V gene are SGHTA and FQGNSA. CDR3 residues: CASSLLGQVSYEQYF. CDR3 nucleotide sequence: TGTGCCAGCAGCTTACTGGGACAGGTCTCCTACGAGCAGTACTTC.

V is TRBV11-2 and J is TRBJ2-1; D not resolved. Looked up from germline, CDR1 is SGHAT and CDR2 is FQNNGV. The CDR3 contains 10 residues. Trimming cost V 1 base and J 10 bases, with 2 bases left between them. CDR3 sequence: CASSLGEQFF. The CDR3 DNA follows: TGTGCCAGCAGCTTAGGCGAGCAGTTCTTC.

This clone was recorded once. The rearrangement joins TRBV28 to TRBJ2-1; 12 bases map to TRBD2. Germline V lookup: CDR1 MDHEN, CDR2 SYDVKM. The V gene end was trimmed by 1 base and the J gene end by 10 bases; junction bases not matched to a gene: 17. CDR3 size: 19 residues. CDR3 in amino acids: CASSLYPILTSGSLKEQFF. CDR3 in DNA: TGTGCCAGCAGTTTATATCCAATCCTGACTAGCGGGAGCTTAAAGGAGCAGTTCTTC.

The chain uses TRBV25-1 and TRBJ2-1; 11 nucleotides agree with TRBD2. CDR1 MGHDK and CDR2 SYGVNS come from the germline V gene. J gave up 5 bases and V 9 bases, and 6 bases lay outside the gene matches. The CDR3 extends over 14 amino acids. The CDR3 DNA reads as TGTGCCAGTGGCCAGGGACTAGCGGACAATGAGCAGTTCTTC. Protein: CASGQGLADNEQFF.

The chain is built from TRBV28 and TRBJ2-1, with 9 positions matching TRBD2. There are 16 residues in the CDR3. Germline CDR1 is MDHEN and CDR2 is SYDVKM. V shed 3 bases and J 9 bases; nucleotides not matched to a gene: 12. The DNA for the CDR3 is TGTGCCAGCAGTTTTCCAGGGACTAGCAGAGGGGGTGAGCAGTTCTTC. It encodes CASSFPGTSRGGEQFF.